Below are 5 T cell receptor delta chains sequenced from a single sample in a study of gamma-delta chains in newborns, infants, children. TCRdb reran clone calling via CATT on the reads. The sample lists several thousand delta-chain clones, roughly 40% occurring once. The specimen sequenced was blood. Every receptor here comes from a child who received the measles vaccine.

CDR3 in amino acids: CACDTNWGRKDTDKLIF. The CDR3 nucleotides are TGTGCCTGTGACACCAACTGGGGGCGGAAGGACACCGATAAACTCATCTTT. The chain combines TRDV2 with TRDJ1; 8 bases line up with TRDD3. CDR3 size: 17 residues. The ends lost 0 bases at V and 0 bases at J; junction bases unmatched: 8. CDR1 is GEAIGNYY and CDR2 is EKD in the germline V gene.

V and J are TRAV29/DV5 and TRDJ1; 10 bases line up with TRDD3. The CDR3 totals 17 residues. V lost 0 bases to trimming and J lost 10 bases; unmatched junction nucleotides: 18. CDR1 and CDR2 (germline): NSMFDY, ISSIKDK. CDR3 amino acids: CAASVSRRGIRARALIF. For the CDR3, the DNA is TGTGCAGCAAGCGTCTCTCGAAGGGGGATACGCGCACGGGCACTCATCTTT.

The sample holds a few counts of this clone. The chain joins TRDV1 to TRDJ1, with TRDD3 matching over 8 bases. The CDR3 loop spans 21 amino acids. V was pared by 2 bases and J by 0 bases, with 20 bases of the junction left unmatched. Per the germline V gene, CDR1 is TSWWSYY and CDR2 is QGS. The CDR3 protein is CALGETSRYWGPTKYTDKLIF. The CDR3 DNA reads TGTGCTCTTGGGGAAACTTCTAGGTACTGGGGGCCCACCAAGTACACCGATAAACTCATCTTT.

The rearrangement joins TRDV1 to TRDJ1; tentative D call: TRDD3 (5 bases). The CDR3 extends over 20 amino acids. V was clipped by 2 bases and J by 0 bases, with 25 bases between them. Germline V gives CDR1 TSWWSYY, CDR2 QGS. Written as DNA, the CDR3 is TGTGCTCTTGGGGAAAGGGTGAGTTGGATAGCCCCGCTATACACCGATAAACTCATCTTT. This encodes CALGERVSWIAPLYTDKLIF.

This sequence joins TRDV1 and TRDJ1; 8 positions match TRDD3. Germline V gives CDR1 TSWWSYY, CDR2 QGS. The CDR3 length is 17 residues. J gave up 4 bases and V 0 bases, and 10 bases lay outside the gene matches. CDR3 protein: CALGELYPFGGFDKLIF. In DNA, the CDR3 is TGTGCTCTTGGGGAACTATATCCTTTTGGGGGATTCGATAAACTCATCTTT.